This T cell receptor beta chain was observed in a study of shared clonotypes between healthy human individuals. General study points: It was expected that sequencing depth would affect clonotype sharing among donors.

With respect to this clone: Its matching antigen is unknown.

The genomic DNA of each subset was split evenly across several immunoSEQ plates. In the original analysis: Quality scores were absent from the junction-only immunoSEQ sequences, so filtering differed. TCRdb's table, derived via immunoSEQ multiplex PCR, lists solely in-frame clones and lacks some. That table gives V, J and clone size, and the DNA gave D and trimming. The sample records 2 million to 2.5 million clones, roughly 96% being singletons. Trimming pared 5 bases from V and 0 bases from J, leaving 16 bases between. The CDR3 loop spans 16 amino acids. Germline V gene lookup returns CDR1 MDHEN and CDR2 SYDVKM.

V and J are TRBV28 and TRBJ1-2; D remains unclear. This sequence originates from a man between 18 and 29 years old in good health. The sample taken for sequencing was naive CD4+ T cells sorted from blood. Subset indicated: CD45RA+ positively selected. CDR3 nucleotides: TGTGCCAGCAGTCCCCCTGGCCAGGCCGCTAACTATGGCTACACCTTC. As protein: CASSPPGQAANYGYTF.